The source of this T cell receptor beta chain is a study of blood T cell repertoires in COVID-19 (dated by TCRdb to between 2020 and 2021). Context from the whole study: The collaborator samples originated in the United States, Italy and Spain and spanned the acute and convalescent phases of COVID-19. The prospective study material was composed of cDNA or gDNA derived from T cells, B-cell-depleted T cells, or PBMCs. Where HLA class I and class II types were available, the types were taken from metadata supplied by the sample provider, not from assay-based typing. Deeply sampled blood TCRbeta repertoires from subjects exposed to, actively infected with, or recovered from COVID-19 were included in the dataset. The samples were drawn from the first 160 participants of the ongoing ImmuneRACE study and from under 1,500 subjects provided by 6 global collaborators. Sample metadata almost always included a de-identified subject ID, COVID-19 status, age in years and sex. A freely available public database, intended as a resource for researchers studying the immune response to SARS-CoV-2, is where the repertoires were released. General findings and caveats noted by the study authors: The quantity of clinical and demographic metadata differed by source and by participant and was supplied without curation.

The CDR3 holds 13 amino acids from the cysteine to the phenylalanine. Only the CDR3 DNA is retained, 39 bases long and in frame from the first base. Reading the germline V gene (reference sequence) gives CDR1 GTSNPN and CDR2 SVGIG. Trimming costs V 4 bases and J 3 bases, and their ends lie 10 bases apart. Enrolling through a virtual design, the prospective study's participants ranged in age from roughly 18 to 95 years and lived across some 22 United States geographic areas. In the prospective study, cohorts were assigned on the basis of participant-reported clinical history obtained from a screening survey and a study questionnaire. Recovered participants in ImmuneRACE Cohort 3 were defined by two consecutive negative NP/OP PCR tests, clearance by a healthcare professional, or resolution of symptoms. Each participant in the prospective study had whole blood, serum and a nasopharyngeal or oropharyngeal swab collected by mobile phlebotomists. Participants in the prospective study had the option to provide additional blood draws and questionnaires over a roughly two-month period. Before DNA extraction, blood samples from the prospective study were shipped at room temperature or frozen.

TCRbeta CDR3 regions were amplified from genomic DNA by means of the immunoSEQ Assay, a bias-controlled multiplex PCR. Processing in the source paper ran as follows. Nucleated cell counts per sample were estimated from amplification of reference gene primers within the assay. To quantify the absolute abundance of each unique TCRbeta CDR3 rearrangement, sequence reads were collapsed and filtered. For each sample, productive Simpson clonality was calculated as the square root of Simpson's diversity index across productive rearrangements. Entries here come from immuneACCESS through TCRdb and include only in-frame sequences with V and J called. Some clones fail to appear in such tables; in the studies checked, an unresolved V gene covers under half of the shortfall, and the cause of the remainder is unknown. D and trimming were read from the DNA, whereas the V and J calls and clone size are those reported in that table. The sample has under 150,000 clones on record, around 85% of them singletons. The ten most abundant clones make up 6.2% of the sample.

With regard to this clone: The antigen it recognizes is unknown. Qualities for individual bases were not recorded, and no much larger clone is one base off.

The clonotype comes from a woman in her 40s who had recovered from COVID-19. Rearrangement joined TRBV30 to TRBJ2-1, and TRBD1 may be the D gene, going by 6 matching bases. Sample: PBMCs or T cells enriched from blood (not recorded which). Read as DNA, the sequence is TGTGCCTGGACAGAGACAGGCTACAATGAGCAGTTCTTC. Translated, this gives CAWTETGYNEQFF.